These 24 T cell receptor beta chains were all obtained from the same sample, sequenced in a study of cytomegalovirus exposure and HLA in healthy donors. The PCR made use of 60 Vbeta and 13 Jbeta primers. Only in-frame clones appear in the TCRdb table, and some are missing; sequencing was by immunoSEQ multiplex PCR. The sample has some 180,000 clones; 76% are singletons. Sequenced: PBMCs. Every receptor here comes from a man between 18 and 35 years old in good health and CMV-seronegative.

For the CDR3, the DNA is TGTGCCAGCTCACCCGGACAGATGGATAATTCACCCCTCCACTTT. It codes for CASSPGQMDNSPLHF. This chain connects TRBV18 to TRBJ1-6, with a possible D match to TRBD1 (6 bases). The germline gives CDR1 KGHSH, CDR2 LQKENI. The length of the CDR3 is 15 residues. V was cut by 3 bases and J by 5 bases, with 11 bases left in between. The complete variable domain, with remaining parts taken from reference TRBV18 and TRBJ1-6, reads NAGVMQNPRHLVRRRGQEARLRCSPMKGHSHVYWYRQLPEEGLKFMVYLQKENIIDESGMPKERFSAEFPKEGPSILRIQQVVRGDSAAYFCASSPGQMDNSPLHFGNGTRLTVT.

J is TRBJ2-5 and V is TRBV2, with a possible D match to TRBD2 (5 bases). With the DNA end fitting TRBJ2-7 better, the J assignment may be wrong. Germline CDR1 and CDR2: SNHLY and FYNNEI. The CDR3 sequence is 14 residues long. The CDR3 DNA reads TGTGCCAGCTGCCTTAGTTGGGGAGCCTACGAGCAGTACTTC. As protein: CASCLSWGAYEQYF.

This clone came up a few times. The J gene is TRBJ2-7, the V gene TRBV6-1, with D perhaps matching TRBD2 (6 bases). This CDR3 comprises 16 residues. V gave up 2 bases and J gave up 6 bases, with 20 bases separating them. The germline V gene encodes CDR1 MNHNS and CDR2 SASEGT. As DNA, the CDR3 is TGTGCCAGCAGTGAATCAGTCGGCTCCCCGCGGGGCGAGCAGTACTTC. Translation: CASSESVGSPRGEQYF.

A few counts support this clone. V is TRBV7-3 and J is TRBJ1-2; 8 positions match TRBD1. The V segment lost 4 bases and the J segment 7 bases; nucleotides outside the gene matches: 5. CDR1 and CDR2 from the germline V gene are SGHTA and FQGTGA. The CDR3 is 13 residues long. This CDR3 reads CASSSDRVGGYTF. The CDR3 DNA reads as TGTGCCAGCAGCTCGGACAGGGTGGGTGGCTACACCTTC.

The chain couples TRBV5-4 to TRBJ2-2; TRBD2 matches at 8 bases. In germline, CDR1 is SGHNT, CDR2 YYREEE (reference sequence). Unmatched junction bases numbered 13, after V lost 2 bases and J lost 7 bases. This CDR3 contains 17 residues. The CDR3 DNA sequence: TGTGCCAGCAGCTTTCCCCGACGGGAGGGCCGTGGCGGGGAGCTGTTTTTT. It yields the protein CASSFPRREGRGGELFF. Based on the CDR3 plus reference TRBV5-4 and TRBJ2-2, the full variable domain is ETGVTQSPTHLIKTRGQQVTLRCSSQSGHNTVSWYQQALGQGPQFIFQYYREEENGRGNFPPRFSGLQFPNYSSELNVNALELDDSALYLCASSFPRREGRGGELFFGEGSRLTVL.

The chain carries TRBV30 and TRBJ2-1; maybe TRBD2 (5 bases). The CDR3 length is 14 residues. Per germline, CDR1 GTSNPN and CDR2 SVGIG (reference sequence). V lost 2 bases to trimming and J lost 2 bases, with 10 bases between them. CDR3 residues: CAWSTGFTYNEQFF. As DNA, the CDR3 is TGTGCCTGGAGTACGGGGTTTACCTACAATGAGCAGTTCTTC.

This chain connects TRBV19 to TRBJ2-3; D uncertain. The CDR3 consists of 13 residues. Trimming removed 0 bases at V and 4 bases at J, with 5 bases between. Germline V gene sequence: CDR1 LNHDA, CDR2 SQIVND (reference sequence). The CDR3 DNA reads TGTGCCAGTAGTATAGATCGCGCAGATACGCAGTATTTT. It codes for CASSIDRADTQYF.

The gene calls are TRBV7-9 and TRBJ1-2; no reliable D call. Germline V lookup: CDR1 SEHNR, CDR2 FQNEAQ (reference sequence). The CDR3 is made up of 13 amino acids. The V end was cut by 2 bases, the J end by 8 bases, with 12 bases between. In nucleotides, the CDR3 is TGTGCCAGCAGCTTAAGTGAAAGGAGCGGCTACACCTTC. The encoded protein is CASSLSERSGYTF. Complete variable domain (other parts from reference TRBV7-9 and TRBJ1-2): DTGVSQNPRHKITKRGQNVTFRCDPISEHNRLYWYRQTLGQGPEFLTYFQNEAQLEKSRLLSDRFSAERPKGSFSTLEIQRTEQGDSAMYLCASSLSERSGYTFGSGTRLTVV.

CDR3 region: CASSLGGSGYNEQFF. In DNA form, the CDR3 reads TGTGCCAGCAGCTTAGGGGGTAGCGGGTACAATGAGCAGTTCTTC. This sequence joins TRBV13 and TRBJ2-1, with 7 positions matching TRBD2. Trimming took 0 bases from V and 4 from J; bases not matched to a gene: 3. Looked up from germline, CDR1 is PRHDT and CDR2 is FYEKMQ (reference sequence). The CDR3 is made up of 15 amino acids.

The chain is built from TRBV6-6 and TRBJ2-7, with 8 bases that match TRBD1. Germline assignment: CDR1 MNHNY and CDR2 SVGAGI (reference sequence). This CDR3 comprises 15 residues. V was clipped by 6 bases and J by 0 bases; unmatched bases: 7. DNA for the CDR3: TGTGCCAGCAGCCCCCGGCAGGGGGCCTCCTACGAGCAGTACTTC. Translation gives CASSPRQGASYEQYF.

This chain connects TRBV2 to TRBJ2-5, with a tentative D call TRBD2 (6 bases). The J call may be in error: the DNA end matches TRBJ2-7 better. The CDR3 is 15 amino acids. CDR1 is SNHLY and CDR2 is FYNNEI in the germline V gene. CDR3 coding DNA: TGTGCCAGCAGACTTAGCGGAGGAAGCTCCTACGAGCAGTACTTC. Translation: CASRLSGGSSYEQYF.

The chain employs TRBV29-1 and TRBJ2-7; 7 bases match TRBD1. J was trimmed by 0 bases and V by 4 bases; bases with no gene match: 6. The CDR3 has 14 amino acids. The V gene's germline CDR1 is SQVTM and CDR2 ANQGSEA. The CDR3 nucleotides read TGCAGCGTTGGTCGACAGGGAAACTCCTACGAGCAGTACTTC. Translating gives CSVGRQGNSYEQYF.

The chain uses TRBV7-9 and TRBJ2-7, with 7 bases identical to TRBD1. The V gene end was trimmed by 5 bases and the J gene end by 4 bases; junction bases not matched to a gene: 5. The CDR3 extends over 13 amino acids. Germline V gene lookup returns CDR1 SEHNR and CDR2 FQNEAQ (reference sequence). The CDR3 sequence: CASSAPTGYEQYF. CDR3 nucleotide sequence: TGTGCCAGCAGCGCTCCGACAGGGTACGAGCAGTACTTC.

The chain carries TRBV5-1 and TRBJ2-5, with TRBD2 as a possible D gene (5 bases). Trimming took off 1 base at V and 5 bases at J, with 18 bases between the two ends. The germline V gene encodes CDR1 SGHRS and CDR2 YFSETQ. CDR3 length: 16 amino acids. CDR3 sequence reads: CASSLRGYNPGETQYF. Here the CDR3 DNA reads TGCGCCAGCAGCTTGCGTGGCTATAACCCGGGGGAGACCCAGTACTTC.

The V and J genes are TRBV2 and TRBJ1-5, with 7 nucleotides matching TRBD1. The CDR3 covers 14 residues. Germline loops: CDR1 SNHLY, CDR2 FYNNEI. With 8 bases clipped from V and 0 bases from J, the junction kept 4 bases outside the gene matches. The CDR3 DNA follows: TGTGCCAGCGCCGACAGGGATAGCAATCAGCCCCAGCATTTT. It specifies CASADRDSNQPQHF. Full variable domain (missing parts from reference TRBV2 and TRBJ1-5): EPEVTQTPSHQVTQMGQEVILRCVPISNHLYFYWYRQILGQKVEFLVSFYNNEISEKSEIFDDQFSVERPDGSNFTLKIRSTKLEDSAMYFCASADRDSNQPQHFGDGTRLSIL.

There are a few counts of this clone. V gene TRBV4-1 combines with J gene TRBJ2-7; TRBD2 might be the D (6 bases). The CDR3 has 15 residues. Germline assignment: CDR1 MGHRA and CDR2 YSYEKL. Trimming removed 1 base from V and 1 base from J, with 11 bases in between. Here the CDR3 reads CASSQAGGSSYEQYF. In DNA form, the CDR3 reads TGCGCCAGCAGCCAAGCCGGGGGTAGTTCCTACGAGCAGTACTTC.

This clone was found a few times. This rearrangement joins TRBV7-9 to TRBJ2-1, with D perhaps TRBD2 (5 bases). Germline CDR1 SEHNR, CDR2 FQNEAQ (reference sequence). The CDR3 extends over 12 amino acids. The CDR3 is CSGSRDYNEQFF. The CDR3 DNA reads TGTTCCGGATCCCGGGATTACAATGAGCAGTTCTTC.

This clone was found once. The chain is built from TRBV9 and TRBJ2-1; 12 bases map to TRBD2. The V and J ends lost 3 bases and 0 bases, in that order; junction bases with no gene match: 7. CDR3 size: 18 residues. CDR1 is SGDLS, CDR2 YYNGEE, per germline. CDR3 sequence: CASSGLAGAPSSYNEQFF. The CDR3 DNA is TGTGCCAGCAGCGGACTAGCGGGGGCGCCGAGCTCCTACAATGAGCAGTTCTTC.

The chain uses TRBV2 and TRBJ2-3; possibly TRBD1 for D (5 bases). Germline V gene data show CDR1 as SNHLY and CDR2 as FYNNEI. The CDR3 runs 15 residues. Trimming stripped 6 bases from V and 2 bases from J, with 15 bases between. The CDR3 DNA reads TGTGCCAGCAGGGACCTTTGGGGCTCCACAGATACGCAGTATTTT. Residues: CASRDLWGSTDTQYF.

Only one count was recorded for this clone. One end of the junction does not line up with germline, which may come from a read error. This chain connects TRBV7-7 to TRBJ2-3; 9 bases are a match to TRBD2. The CDR3 spans 16 residues. CDR1 is SSHAT, CDR2 FNYEAQ, per germline (reference sequence). The CDR3 sequence is CASSPWASGDTDTQYF. DNA for the CDR3: TGTGCTAGCAGCCCCTGGGCTAGCGGGGACACAGATACGCAGTATTTT.

The chain links TRBV9 to TRBJ2-3; TRBD2 matches at 10 bases. In germline, CDR1 is SGDLS, CDR2 YYNGEE. V lost 3 bases, J lost 1 base, and 5 bases stayed unmatched. This CDR3 is built from 16 residues. In DNA form, the CDR3 reads TGTGCCAGCAGCGCCGGGACTAGCGACCGCACAGATACGCAGTATTTT. It translates to CASSAGTSDRTDTQYF.

This chain joins TRBV19 and TRBJ2-2, with TRBD1 matching 10 bases. The CDR3 loop spans 15 amino acids. V dropped 5 bases and J dropped 6; count of bases not matched to a gene: 6. Per the germline V gene, CDR1 is LNHDA and CDR2 is SQIVND (reference sequence). CDR3 sequence: CASSDGTGAPGELFF. The CDR3 DNA reads as TGTGCCAGTAGTGACGGGACAGGGGCCCCCGGGGAGCTGTTTTTT.

Only a few counts were recorded for this clone. The chain employs TRBV7-8 and TRBJ1-4, with a tentative D call TRBD1 (6 bases). Trimming left V 6 bases short and J 6 bases short, with 14 bases between. Germline CDR1 SGHVS, CDR2 FQNEAQ. The CDR3 has 14 residues. Here the CDR3 reads CASRAGGLYEKLFF. The CDR3 DNA follows: TGTGCCAGCAGGGCCGGGGGGCTATATGAAAAACTGTTTTTT. The whole variable domain, filled in from reference TRBV7-8 and TRBJ1-4, reads GAGVSQSPRYKVAKRGQDVALRCDPISGHVSLFWYQQALGQGPEFLTYFQNEAQLDKSGLPSDRFFAERPEGSVSTLKIQRTQQEDSAVYLCASRAGGLYEKLFFGSGTQLSVL.

The chain uses TRBV7-9 and TRBJ1-1; D uncertain. CDR3 length: 14 amino acids. Germline loops: CDR1 SEHNR, CDR2 FQNEAQ (reference sequence). V dropped 1 base and J dropped 10 bases, with 16 bases sitting between them. The chain's CDR3 is CASSLDWEPSAAFF. In nucleotides, the CDR3 is TGTGCCAGCAGCTTAGATTGGGAGCCTAGCGCAGCTTTCTTT.